The clone carrying this T cell receptor beta chain was seen once. This sample stems from a study of blood T cell repertoires in COVID-19. Study in general: The United States, Italy and Spain provided the acute and convalescent COVID-19 samples.

The V segment lost 5 bases and the J segment 6 bases; nucleotides outside the gene matches: 7. The CDR3 contains 16 residues. CDR1 and CDR2 from the germline V gene are ENHRY and SYGVKD. Only in-frame clones appear in the TCRdb table, and some are missing; sequencing was by immunoSEQ multiplex PCR. The table lists 150,000 to 200,000 clones, about 74% of them singletons. The V call is TRBV10-3, the J call TRBJ2-4, with 13 bases fitting TRBD2. The source of this sequence is a woman older than 75 with acute or convalescent COVID-19. What was sequenced was peripheral blood. The CDR3 is CAISYTSGRALNIQYF. The DNA for the CDR3 is TGTGCCATCAGTTACACTAGCGGGAGGGCCTTAAACATTCAGTACTTC.